This T cell receptor beta chain was captured by sequencing in a study of blood T cells in healthy people across ages. This CDR3 has 15 residues. Unmatched junction bases numbered 4, after V lost 1 base and J lost 7 bases. Germline V lookup: CDR1 DFQATT, CDR2 SNEGSKA (reference sequence). The sample holds many counts of this clonotype. Its matching antigen is unknown. General study results and limits: Long-lived donors carried more naive CD4+ cells and greater diversity than aged donors.

Primers used in a second PCR of roughly 6 to 12 cycles were a sample-barcoded 5' primer and a J-beta primer mix. TCRdb itself ran the 5' RACE reads through MiXCR, one entry per CDR3 protein. The data contain 800,000 to 950,000 distinct CDR3 sequences, 30% to 45% of them singletons. This clonotype was obtained from a young man in good health. The sample was blood. The chain joins TRBV20-1 to TRBJ1-6; 10 positions match TRBD1. CDR3 sequence: CSARGGTGENSPLHF. For the CDR3, the DNA is TGCAGTGCTAGAGGCGGGACAGGGGAGAATTCACCCCTCCACTTT.